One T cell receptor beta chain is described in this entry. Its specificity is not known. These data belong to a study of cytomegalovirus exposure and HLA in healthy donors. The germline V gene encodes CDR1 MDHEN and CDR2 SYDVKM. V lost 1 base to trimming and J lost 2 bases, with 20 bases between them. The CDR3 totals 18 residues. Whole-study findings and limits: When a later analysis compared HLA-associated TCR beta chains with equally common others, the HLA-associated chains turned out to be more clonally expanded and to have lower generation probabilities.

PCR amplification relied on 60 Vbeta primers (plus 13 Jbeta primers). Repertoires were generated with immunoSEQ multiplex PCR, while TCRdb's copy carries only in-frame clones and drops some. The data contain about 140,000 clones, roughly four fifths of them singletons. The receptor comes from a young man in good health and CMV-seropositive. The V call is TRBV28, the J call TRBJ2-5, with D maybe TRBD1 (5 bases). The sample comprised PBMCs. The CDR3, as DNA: TGTGCCAGCAGTTTATCTACGCTCAGGGTTTCCAAGCAAGAGACCCAGTACTTC. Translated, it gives CASSLSTLRVSKQETQYF.